Listed below are T cell receptor beta chains from one sample, sequenced in a study of response to subunit inactivated influenza vaccine. TCRdb reprocessed the RT-PCR reads via MiXCR and lists one record per CDR3 protein. The data contain hundreds of thousands of distinct CDR3 sequences, 10% to 15% of them singletons. The sample in question was PBMCs from blood, obtained roughly 6 weeks after vaccination. The origin of the receptors is a man aged 50-59 years who received an inactivated influenza vaccine. CDR3s include the opening cysteine and the closing phenylalanine or tryptophan. A D gene is named only where the DNA matches it firmly. Clone sizes are given selectively: once, few, many, or a class where the clone is expanded.

v_call: TRBV7-2
j_call: TRBJ2-7
d_call: NA
clone_size: NA
cdr3_nt: TGTGCCAGCACGCAAAACAGGGGGGGCTACGAGCAGTACTTC
cdr3_aa: CASTQNRGGYEQYF

v_call: TRBV12-3/TRBV12-4
j_call: TRBJ1-5
d_call: NA
clone_size: NA
cdr3_nt: TGTGCCAGCACACGGGGGGGTCAGCCCCAGCATTTT
cdr3_aa: CASTRGGQPQHF

v_call: TRBV6-5
j_call: TRBJ2-1
d_call: NA
clone_size: few
cdr3_nt: TGTGCCAGCAGTTACTCAGGCGGAGGGAGTGGCGATGAGCAGTTCTTC
cdr3_aa: CASSYSGGGSGDEQFF

v_call: TRBV27
j_call: TRBJ2-1
d_call: TRBD1
clone_size: few
cdr3_nt: TGTGCCAGCAAAAACAGGGGTCGGGCCTACAATGAGCAGTTCTTC
cdr3_aa: CASKNRGRAYNEQFF

v_call: TRBV11-2
j_call: TRBJ2-7
d_call: TRBD2
clone_size: many
cdr3_nt: TGTGCCAGCAGCGCCGGGACTAGCGGGAGAAGGGTAGGCCACGAGCAGTACTTC
cdr3_aa: CASSAGTSGRRVGHEQYF

v_call: TRBV5-5
j_call: TRBJ1-1
d_call: NA
clone_size: few
cdr3_nt: TGTGCCAGCAGCTTCGGACACTCGAACACTGAAGCTTTCTTT
cdr3_aa: CASSFGHSNTEAFF

v_call: TRBV6-1
j_call: TRBJ1-3
d_call: TRBD1
clone_size: few
cdr3_nt: TGTGCCAGCAGTGAAAGAGGGGGCGCGCTCGGAAACACCATATATTTT
cdr3_aa: CASSERGGALGNTIYF

v_call: TRBV6-5
j_call: TRBJ2-2
d_call: NA
clone_size: few
cdr3_nt: TGTGCCAGCAGTTACGACTGGAACACCGGGGAGCTGTTTTTT
cdr3_aa: CASSYDWNTGELFF

v_call: TRBV18
j_call: TRBJ2-1
d_call: NA
clone_size: NA
cdr3_nt: TGTGCCAGCTCATCTCGACAGGAGAGCTCCTACAATGAGCAGTTCTTC
cdr3_aa: CASSSRQESSYNEQFF

v_call: TRBV29-1
j_call: TRBJ2-5
d_call: TRBD2
clone_size: NA
cdr3_nt: TGCAGCTCGGGGGGGGGACATGAGACCCAGTACTTC
cdr3_aa: CSSGGGHETQYF

v_call: TRBV6-1
j_call: TRBJ2-2
d_call: NA
clone_size: few
cdr3_nt: TGTGCCAGCAGTCGCACCACTACAGGGACCGGGGAGCTGTTTTTT
cdr3_aa: CASSRTTTGTGELFF

v_call: TRBV7-9
j_call: TRBJ2-1
d_call: NA
clone_size: NA
cdr3_nt: TGTGCCAGCGGCAACTCGGCCCGCTCCTACAATGAGCAGTTCTTC
cdr3_aa: CASGNSARSYNEQFF

v_call: TRBV20-1
j_call: TRBJ1-2
d_call: NA
clone_size: NA
cdr3_nt: TGCAGTGCTAGCGGGGGCGGAAACTATGGCTACACCTTC
cdr3_aa: CSASGGGNYGYTF

v_call: TRBV6-1
j_call: TRBJ2-5
d_call: NA
clone_size: NA
cdr3_nt: TGTGCCAGCAGTCCTAGACACACCCAAGAGACCCAGTACTTC
cdr3_aa: CASSPRHTQETQYF

v_call: TRBV7-2
j_call: TRBJ2-1
d_call: NA
clone_size: few
cdr3_nt: TGTGCCAGCAGCTTACGAACAGGCAACTACAATGAGCAGTTCTTC
cdr3_aa: CASSLRTGNYNEQFF

v_call: TRBV12-3/TRBV12-4
j_call: TRBJ2-7
d_call: NA
clone_size: many
cdr3_nt: TGTGCCAGCAGTTCCTCTCTCCGGGAGTTCGAGCAGTACTTC
cdr3_aa: CASSSSLREFEQYF

v_call: TRBV7-9
j_call: TRBJ1-1
d_call: NA
clone_size: many
cdr3_nt: TGTGCCAGCAGCGTAAAGGACAGTTTTTACACTGAAGCTTTCTTT
cdr3_aa: CASSVKDSFYTEAFF

v_call: TRBV6-5
j_call: TRBJ2-1
d_call: TRBD2
clone_size: few
cdr3_nt: TGTGCCAGCAGTTCGGGTCCGGGAACTAGCGGGGGGGCCAATGAGCAGTTCTTC
cdr3_aa: CASSSGPGTSGGANEQFF

v_call: TRBV11-1
j_call: TRBJ2-1
d_call: TRBD2
clone_size: NA
cdr3_nt: TGTGCCAGCAGGGCCGGGACTAGCGGGATTAGCTCCTACAATGAGCAGTTCTTC
cdr3_aa: CASRAGTSGISSYNEQFF

v_call: TRBV11-3
j_call: TRBJ2-3
d_call: TRBD1
clone_size: NA
cdr3_nt: TGTGCCAGCAGCTTAGGAAGACAGGGATGGAGAACGGATACGCAGTATTTT
cdr3_aa: CASSLGRQGWRTDTQYF

v_call: TRBV4-3
j_call: TRBJ2-3
d_call: TRBD2
clone_size: NA
cdr3_nt: TGCGCCAGCAGCCAAGATCCAGCTAGCGGGGGTGATACGCAGTATTTT
cdr3_aa: CASSQDPASGGDTQYF

v_call: TRBV5-1
j_call: TRBJ2-2
d_call: NA
clone_size: few
cdr3_nt: TGCGCCAGCAGCGCCAGGGGGGCCGGGGAGCTGTTTTTT
cdr3_aa: CASSARGAGELFF

v_call: TRBV12-3/TRBV12-4
j_call: TRBJ1-1
d_call: NA
clone_size: few
cdr3_nt: TGTGCCAGCAGTTCCATCGGGCCCAATGAAGCTTTCTTT
cdr3_aa: CASSSIGPNEAFF

v_call: TRBV6-2/TRBV6-3
j_call: TRBJ2-5
d_call: NA
clone_size: NA
cdr3_nt: TGTGCCAGCAGTTACAGGGTCGACTACCTCGAGACCCAGTACTTC
cdr3_aa: CASSYRVDYLETQYF

v_call: TRBV6-4
j_call: TRBJ2-7
d_call: NA
clone_size: NA
cdr3_nt: TGTGCCAGCAGTGACCCGACGGCAGGGTATACCTACGAGCAGTACTTC
cdr3_aa: CASSDPTAGYTYEQYF

v_call: TRBV6-1
j_call: TRBJ2-7
d_call: TRBD2
clone_size: NA
cdr3_nt: TGTGCCAGCGGAATTTTAGCGGGAGGAGAGCAGTACTTC
cdr3_aa: CASGILAGGEQYF

v_call: TRBV5-6
j_call: TRBJ2-1
d_call: NA
clone_size: many
cdr3_nt: TGTGCCAGCAGCTTGAAGGTTTCCAATGAGCAGTTCTTC
cdr3_aa: CASSLKVSNEQFF

v_call: TRBV4-1
j_call: TRBJ2-7
d_call: TRBD1
clone_size: NA
cdr3_nt: TGCGCCAGCAGCCAGTTTTCCGGGACAGGGAAACTCTACGAGCAGTACTTC
cdr3_aa: CASSQFSGTGKLYEQYF

v_call: TRBV2
j_call: TRBJ1-5
d_call: NA
clone_size: NA
cdr3_nt: TGTGCCAGCAGAACGGTACAGGGAAACAATCAGCCCCAGCATTTT
cdr3_aa: CASRTVQGNNQPQHF

v_call: TRBV9
j_call: TRBJ2-3
d_call: NA
clone_size: few
cdr3_nt: TGTGCCAGCAGCCTAAGTTGGGGGGGCCCTCCCACAGATACGCAGTATTTT
cdr3_aa: CASSLSWGGPPTDTQYF

v_call: TRBV6-1
j_call: TRBJ2-5
d_call: NA
clone_size: NA
cdr3_nt: TGTGCCAGCTGTCCGCGAGAGGGGGAGACCCAGTACTTC
cdr3_aa: CASCPREGETQYF

v_call: TRBV5-5
j_call: TRBJ2-3
d_call: TRBD1
clone_size: few
cdr3_nt: TGTGCCAGCAGCTTTCGTCCAGGGGGCTCGGATACGCAGTATTTT
cdr3_aa: CASSFRPGGSDTQYF

v_call: TRBV20-1
j_call: TRBJ1-4
d_call: NA
clone_size: NA
cdr3_nt: TGCAGTGCTAGAGGGGGGCGCGGTGAAAAACTGTTTTTT
cdr3_aa: CSARGGRGEKLFF

v_call: TRBV5-1
j_call: TRBJ2-1
d_call: TRBD2
clone_size: NA
cdr3_nt: TGCGCCAGCAGCTCGAGCGGGAGGGCCTTCGATGAGCAGTTCTTC
cdr3_aa: CASSSSGRAFDEQFF

v_call: TRBV20-1
j_call: TRBJ2-3
d_call: TRBD1
clone_size: many
cdr3_nt: TGCAGTGCTAGCGGCAGGGGGAGCACAGATACGCAGTATTTT
cdr3_aa: CSASGRGSTDTQYF